The 5 T cell receptor beta chains below were found in one sample sequenced in a study of CD8 T cells in Susac syndrome. The authors reverse transcribed roughly 0.5 to 1 ug RNA with random hexamers. TCRdb recomputed calls from the immunoSEQ multiplex PCR reads with MiXCR, one row per CDR3 protein. The sample contains around 79,000 distinct CDR3 sequences, about 95% of which appear only once. Sequencing was done on a sample of CD8+ T cells from PBMCs. The receptors stem from a human donor with multiple sclerosis.

The chain has TRBV6-5 and TRBJ1-1; D perhaps matches TRBD1 (5 bases). CDR3 size: 12 residues. V lost 11 bases, J lost 2 bases, and 12 bases lay in between. Germline CDR1 reads MNHEY; CDR2 reads SVGAGI. The CDR3 DNA is TGTGCCCCCTGGGGGGAAAACACTGAAGCTTTCTTT. Protein: CAPWGENTEAFF.

V gene TRBV13 combines with J gene TRBJ1-1; D ambiguous. The CDR3 totals 16 residues. CDR1 is PRHDT, CDR2 FYEKMQ, per germline (reference sequence). Trimming cost V 0 bases and J 6 bases, with 17 bases left between them. As DNA, the CDR3 is TGTGCCAGCAGCTTAGGTAGCGGGGAAGCGGGAGCTGAAGCTTTCTTT. Translated, it gives CASSLGSGEAGAEAFF.

V usage is TRBV5-1 and J usage is TRBJ2-5; 7 bases fit TRBD2. The germline V gene encodes CDR1 SGHRS and CDR2 YFSETQ. The V gene end was trimmed by 2 bases and the J gene end by 1 base; junction bases not matched to a gene: 5. The CDR3 runs 15 residues. The CDR3 is CASSFRRGSQETQYF. The CDR3 nucleotides read TGCGCCAGCAGCTTCCGGCGGGGGTCCCAAGAGACCCAGTACTTC.

The chain has TRBV6-6 and TRBJ2-7; TRBD2 agrees at 8 bases. V dropped 4 bases and J dropped 2; count of bases not matched to a gene: 4. The length of the CDR3 is 14 residues. The germline V gene has CDR1 MNHNY and CDR2 SVGAGI (reference sequence). The CDR3 DNA follows: TGTGCCAGCAGTTCGATAGCGGGGCCCTACGAGCAGTACTTC. Amino acid sequence: CASSSIAGPYEQYF.

The chain joins TRBV20-1 to TRBJ2-1; D uncertain. In germline, CDR1 is DFQATT, CDR2 SNEGSKA (reference sequence). The CDR3 extends over 9 amino acids. Trimming stripped 3 bases from V and 10 bases from J, with 4 bases between. The CDR3 nucleotides read TGCAGTGCTAGCGGCGAGCAGTTCTTC. This sequence encodes CSASGEQFF.